This paragraph reports one T cell receptor (beta chain). It has no known antigen specificity. Base qualities are not at hand, and no much larger clone is one base apart. This sample is part of a study of control samples from healthy donors and cancer patients (dated by TCRdb to about 2020). The CDR3 covers 15 residues, taking in both the cysteine and the phenylalanine. Only the CDR3 region is kept as DNA, spanning 45 bases read in frame from base 1. Cut back by 5 bases and 2 bases, the V and J ends lie 14 bases apart. CDR1 and CDR2 (SGHNT, YYREEE) derive from the germline V gene (reference sequence). Library preparation was by the immunoSEQ multiplex PCR assay. This is the immuneACCESS table as TCRdb keeps it, with only in-frame sequences that have V and J called. A part of the clones is gone; compared with another copy, unresolved V genes explain less than half, and the rest is unexplained. The sample includes roughly 150,000 clones, with about nine tenths observed a single time. Over 4.5% of the sample belongs to the ten largest clones.

The chain joins TRBV5-4 to TRBJ2-1, with TRBD2 as a weak D call on 5 bases. Sequencing was carried out using blood. This receptor was identified in a man aged 25 to 45 in good health. The CDR3 protein is CASSSAGTTYNEQFF. The bases read TGTGCCAGCAGTTCGGCGGGCACTACCTACAATGAGCAGTTCTTC.